This TCR beta chain was sequenced during a study of blood T cell repertoires in COVID-19. As for the study in general: T cells, B-cell-depleted T cells, or PBMCs supplied cDNA or gDNA.

Repertoires were generated with immunoSEQ multiplex PCR, while TCRdb's copy carries only in-frame clones and drops some. This table has roughly 250,000 clones, roughly 81% appearing once. Germline CDR1 is MNHEY and CDR2 is SVGAGI. Trimming shortened V by 6 bases and J by 7 bases, and 12 bases separated the two germline ends. CDR3 length equals 12 residues. The V call is TRBV6-5, the J call TRBJ1-1; D is perhaps TRBD1 (6 bases). This TCR was sampled from a man in his fifties or sixties with acute or convalescent COVID-19. The sample taken for sequencing was peripheral blood. The DNA for the CDR3 is TGTGCCAGCAGAGGTGAACAGGGTGAAGCTTTCTTT. Amino acid sequence: CASRGEQGEAFF.